These 25 T cell receptor beta chains originate from one sample sequenced in a study of molecular identifiers for immune sequencing clone quantification. TCRdb processed the PCR reads anew with MiXCR; each CDR3 protein has one entry. The sample yields just over 95,000 distinct CDR3 sequences, 20% to 25% seen once. The sequenced sample consisted of naive CD8+ T cells from blood, with Jurkat cell RNA spiked in. As to subset: FACS-sorted CD8+CD4-CCR7+CD45RA+ naive T cells. The origin of the receptors is a human donor in good health. Some libraries in this study had Jurkat cell RNA spiked in.

This clonotype was seen at least ten times. The chain links TRBV12-3 or TRBV12-4 to TRBJ1-1; D uncertain. The ends were cut back, 4 bases at V and 5 bases at J, with 11 bases in the middle. The CDR3 length is 13 residues. The CDR3 DNA sequence: TGTGCCAGCAGTTCTTACGGTAGGACTGAAGCTTTCTTT. Protein: CASSSYGRTEAFF.

This clonotype was counted only a few times. This may arise from a read error, as a much more abundant clone is one base away. The chain combines TRBV5-6 with TRBJ1-1; unclear D gene. The CDR3 totals 12 residues. Trimming removed 3 bases at V and 6 bases at J, with 9 bases between. The germline V gene encodes CDR1 SGHDT and CDR2 YYEEEE. The CDR3, as DNA: TGTGCCAGCAGCTCGGGAGTGGCTGAAGCTTTCTTT. Protein: CASSSGVAEAFF.

Concerning this clonotype: Being one base from a much bigger clone, this may be a read error. The rearrangement uses TRBV9 and TRBJ1-6; the D gene is possibly TRBD1 (6 bases). This CDR3 contains 13 residues. Germline CDR1 is SGDLS and CDR2 is YYNGEE. V was clipped by 4 bases and J by 12 bases, with 14 bases between them. The CDR3 DNA reads TGTGCCAGCAGCACCTACAGGGACTTACCCCTCCACTTT. Protein sequence: CASSTYRDLPLHF.

This clonotype was recorded many times. The chain joins TRBV28 to TRBJ2-7, with 7 bases aligning to TRBD2. CDR3 length: 15 amino acids. The junction had 8 bases not matched to a gene; V was cut back by 4 bases and J by 2 bases. Looked up from germline, CDR1 is MDHEN and CDR2 is SYDVKM. The CDR3 spells CASSSPRLAAYEQYF. The CDR3 DNA reads TGTGCCAGCAGTTCCCCTAGACTAGCTGCCTACGAGCAGTACTTC.

This clonotype was detected ten times or more. The chain has TRBV7-9 and TRBJ1-1; D not resolved. The V end lost 6 bases, the J end lost 0 bases, and 8 bases lay between the germline ends. CDR3 length: 13 residues. Germline loops: CDR1 SEHNR, CDR2 FQNEAQ (reference sequence). CDR3 DNA sequence: TGTGCCAGCAGATCATTAGTGAACACTGAAGCTTTCTTT. Its translation: CASRSLVNTEAFF.

The table lists this clonotype with many counts. This chain joins TRBV6-2 or TRBV6-3 and TRBJ2-3; possibly TRBD2 for D (5 bases). Germline values: CDR1 MNHEY, CDR2 SVGEGT. This CDR3 is 16 amino acids long. With 5 bases removed from V and 3 bases from J, the gap between germline ends came to 18 bases. The CDR3 loop is CASSNLLGAMTDTQYF. CDR3 DNA: TGTGCCAGCAGTAACCTTTTGGGAGCCATGACAGATACGCAGTATTTT.

This clonotype was seen ten or more times. The V and J genes are TRBV6-5 and TRBJ1-1, with D tentatively TRBD1 (6 bases). The ends were cut back, 6 bases at V and 1 base at J, with 18 bases in the middle. This CDR3 has 16 amino acids. CDR1 and CDR2 (germline): MNHEY, SVGAGI. The CDR3 coding sequence is TGTGCCAGCAGCTCGAACTGGGGGGGCAGGAACACTGAAGCTTTCTTT. It is translated as CASSSNWGGRNTEAFF.

Turning to this clonotype: As the CDR3 is not closed by the conserved phenylalanine or tryptophan, this likely results from a read error. The J gene is TRBJ1-1, the V gene TRBV5-6; weak D call: TRBD1 (5 bases). Germline assignment: CDR1 SGHDT and CDR2 YYEEEE. There are 13 residues in the CDR3. In DNA form, the CDR3 reads TGTGCCAGCAGTTGGGACCATAACACCGAAGCTTTCCTT. Translated: CASSWDHNTEAFL.

This chain uses TRBV3-1 with TRBJ2-7; TRBD2 matches at 15 bases. The CDR3 has 18 residues. Germline CDR1 LGHDT, CDR2 YNNKEL (reference sequence). V trimming: 2 bases; J trimming: 4 bases; junction bases outside the gene matches: 9. The CDR3 spells CASSQSGTSGGPGYEQYF. For the CDR3, the DNA is TGTGCCAGCAGCCAATCCGGGACTAGCGGGGGGCCGGGTTACGAGCAGTACTTC.

This clonotype was detected only a few times. The CDR3 reads CASSLLSGSTDTQYF. The CDR3 DNA reads TGTGCCAGCAGCTTATTGAGCGGTAGCACAGATACGCAGTATTTT. The chain couples TRBV11-2 to TRBJ2-3; the D gene is possibly TRBD2 (5 bases). This CDR3 is 15 amino acids long. The V and J ends lost 2 bases and 0 bases respectively, with 9 bases between them. Germline V CDR1 and CDR2: SGHAT, FQNNGV. Combining the CDR3 with reference TRBV11-2 and TRBJ2-3 gives the whole variable domain EAGVAQSPRYKIIEKRQSVAFWCNPISGHATLYWYQQILGQGPKLLIQFQNNGVVDDSQLPKDRFSAERLKGVDSTLKIQPAKLEDSAVYLCASSLLSGSTDTQYFGPGTRLTVL.

The rearrangement joins TRBV7-9 to TRBJ2-7, with a possible D match to TRBD1 (6 bases). The CDR3 spans 18 residues. Germline values: CDR1 SEHNR, CDR2 FQNEAQ (reference sequence). V was clipped by 0 bases and J by 1 base, with 19 bases between them. The DNA for the CDR3 is TGTGCCAGCAGCTTAGCGGTGAATAGGGGGTCCCTTTCCTACGAGCAGTACTTC. Protein: CASSLAVNRGSLSYEQYF.

This clonotype was detected only a few times. This chain links TRBV4-3 with TRBJ2-7; 7 bases map to TRBD2. Per the germline V gene, CDR1 is LGHNA and CDR2 is YSLEER. CDR3 length equals 15 residues. The V and J ends lost 4 bases and 3 bases, in that order; junction bases with no gene match: 9. CDR3 amino acids: CASSRHGPGGYEQYF. DNA of the CDR3: TGCGCCAGCAGCCGTCACGGCCCGGGGGGCTACGAGCAGTACTTC.

In this sample, this clonotype turned up once. This may come from a read error, since a much larger clone is one base off. The chain has TRBV19 and TRBJ2-4; D call uncertain. Germline assignment: CDR1 LNHDA and CDR2 SQIVND (reference sequence). This CDR3 is built from 14 residues. The CDR3 spells CASSNSVAKNIQHF. CDR3 nucleotide sequence: TGTGCCAGTAGTAACAGCGTAGCCAAAAACATTCAGCACTTC. Using reference TRBV19 and TRBJ2-4 for the parts outside the CDR3, the full variable domain is DGGITQSPKYLFRKEGQNVTLSCEQNLNHDAMYWYRQDPGQGLRLIYYSQIVNDFQKGDIAEGYSVSREKKESFPLTVTSAQKNPTAFYLCASSNSVAKNIQHFGAGTRLSVL.

In this sample, this clonotype turned up a few times. A much larger clone differs from this one at a single base, so this may be a read error. The chain uses TRBV2 and TRBJ2-7, with 8 bases identical to TRBD2. This CDR3 is built from 16 residues. Germline V lookup: CDR1 SNHLY, CDR2 FYNNEI. J gave up 0 bases and V 1 base, and 5 bases lay outside the gene matches. The CDR3 DNA reads as TGTGCCAGCAGTGAAGTGGGCGGGGGGTCCTCCTACGAGCAGTACTTC. It is translated as CASSEVGGGSSYEQYF.

The J gene is TRBJ1-2, the V gene TRBV9; D might be TRBD1 (5 bases). The CDR3 is made up of 13 amino acids. From germline, CDR1 is SGDLS and CDR2 YYNGEE. Trimming pared 0 bases from V and 7 bases from J, leaving 10 bases between. CDR3 in DNA: TGTGCCAGCAGCGTAGGTGGGAGGGGTGGCTACACCTTC. Its protein product is CASSVGGRGGYTF.

In this sample, this clonotype turned up many times. The chain employs TRBV20-1 and TRBJ2-1; weak D call: TRBD2 (5 bases). Germline V gene lookup returns CDR1 DFQATT and CDR2 SNEGSKA (reference sequence). The CDR3 consists of 15 residues. Trimming took off 2 bases at V and 4 bases at J, with 15 bases between the two ends. CDR3 sequence reads: CSARFLLAAYNEQFF. CDR3 nucleotides: TGCAGTGCTAGATTCCTGCTAGCAGCTTACAATGAGCAGTTCTTC.

This clonotype occurred many times. Here the CDR3 DNA reads TGTGCCAGCAGTTACTACCAGACCCAGTACTTC. The encoded protein is CASSYYQTQYF. The chain uses TRBV6-5 and TRBJ2-5, with D uncertain. V lost 1 base and J lost 6, with 3 bases in between. Per the germline V gene, CDR1 is MNHEY and CDR2 is SVGAGI. This CDR3 contains 11 residues.

This clonotype was seen a handful of times. This chain connects TRBV11-3 to TRBJ2-5, with a tentative D call TRBD1 (6 bases). V was cut by 3 bases and J by 1 base, with 9 bases left in between. The CDR3 runs to 14 residues. CDR1 is SGHNT and CDR2 is YENEEA in the germline V gene. CDR3 DNA: TGTGCCAGCAGCTTGAGGGGGTTCCAAGAGACCCAGTACTTC. Its protein product is CASSLRGFQETQYF.

Many counts were recorded for this clonotype. V is TRBV30 and J is TRBJ2-6; no clear D gene. The CDR3 is made up of 13 amino acids. V was clipped by 5 bases and J by 1 base, with 6 bases between them. The germline CDR1 and CDR2 sequences are GTSNPN and SVGIG (reference sequence). DNA of the CDR3: TGTGCCTGGGAGGCGTCTGGGGCCAACGTCCTGACTTTC. Its translation: CAWEASGANVLTF.

The chain employs TRBV7-9 and TRBJ2-5, with D unresolved. The CDR3 covers 15 residues. Deletions cut 2 bases from V and 0 bases from J, with 10 bases between. The germline gives CDR1 SEHNR, CDR2 FQNEAQ (reference sequence). The chain's CDR3 is CASSLMTEYQETQYF. The CDR3 DNA reads as TGTGCCAGCAGCTTAATGACGGAATACCAAGAGACCCAGTACTTC.

This clonotype was counted many times. The rearrangement joins TRBV19 to TRBJ2-7, with 11 bases that match TRBD1. The ends lost 5 bases at V and 3 bases at J; junction bases unmatched: 6. CDR3 length: 15 residues. Germline lookup yields CDR1 LNHDA and CDR2 SQIVND (reference sequence). The CDR3 loop reads CASSAGQGAGYEQYF. The CDR3 DNA follows: TGTGCCAGTAGTGCCGGACAGGGGGCAGGCTACGAGCAGTACTTC.

This clonotype was counted many times. This chain links TRBV6-1 with TRBJ2-7; 7 positions agree with TRBD1. Germline V gene lookup returns CDR1 MNHNS and CDR2 SASEGT. The CDR3 runs to 15 residues. After removal of 2 bases from V and 2 bases from J, the junction contained 6 bases not matched to a gene. The CDR3 sequence: CASSEIGQETYEQYF. In DNA form, the CDR3 reads TGTGCCAGCAGTGAAATTGGACAGGAGACCTACGAGCAGTACTTC.

Notes on this clonotype: This sequence may be a read error, since a much larger clone differs from it by one base. V usage is TRBV19 and J usage is TRBJ2-3; TRBD2 agrees at 12 bases. J was trimmed by 3 bases and V by 11 bases; bases with no gene match: 6. The CDR3 has 14 residues. CDR1 and CDR2 from the germline V gene are LNHDA and SQIVND (reference sequence). The CDR3 loop is CAASLAGGTDTQYF. Written as DNA, the CDR3 is TGTGCCGCATCACTAGCGGGGGGAACAGATACGCAGTATTTT.

Of note for this clonotype: A much larger clone sits a single nucleotide away, making a read error possible. The chain employs TRBV11-2 and TRBJ1-6, with D maybe TRBD1 (5 bases). The CDR3 consists of 16 residues. Germline CDR1 reads SGHAT; CDR2 reads FQNNGV. CDR3 region: CASSNTGGNYNSPLPF. The CDR3 DNA sequence: TGTGCCAGCAGCAACACGGGGGGGAACTATAATTCACCCCTCCCCTTT.

This clonotype was seen more than once but under ten times. This may arise from a read error, as a much more abundant clone is one base away. This sequence joins TRBV20-1 and TRBJ2-7; 8 bases are shared with TRBD2. The CDR3 extends over 16 amino acids. Trimming cost V 5 bases and J 6 bases; bases outside gene matches: 18. Germline V lookup: CDR1 DFQATT, CDR2 SNEGSKA (reference sequence). DNA for the CDR3: TGCAGTGCTCCCCCCACCCACCGGGAGGGCCGTAGCGAGCAGTACTTC. This codes for CSAPPTHREGRSEQYF.